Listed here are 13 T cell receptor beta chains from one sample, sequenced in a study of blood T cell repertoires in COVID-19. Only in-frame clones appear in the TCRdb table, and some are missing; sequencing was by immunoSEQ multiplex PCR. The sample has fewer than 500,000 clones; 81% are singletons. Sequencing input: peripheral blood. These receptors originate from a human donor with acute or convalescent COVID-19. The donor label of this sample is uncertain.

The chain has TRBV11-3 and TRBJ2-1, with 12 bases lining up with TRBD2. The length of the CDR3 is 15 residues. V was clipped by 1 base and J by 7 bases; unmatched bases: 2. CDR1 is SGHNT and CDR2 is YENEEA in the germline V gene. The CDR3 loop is CASSLGTSGANEQFF. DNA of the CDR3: TGTGCCAGCAGCTTAGGGACTAGCGGGGCGAATGAGCAGTTCTTC. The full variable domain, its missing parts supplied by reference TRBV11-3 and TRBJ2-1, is EAGVVQSPRYKIIEKKQPVAFWCNPISGHNTLYWYLQNLGQGPELLIRYENEEAVDDSQLPKDRFSAERLKGVDSTLKIQPAELGDSAVYLCASSLGTSGANEQFFGPGTRLTVL.

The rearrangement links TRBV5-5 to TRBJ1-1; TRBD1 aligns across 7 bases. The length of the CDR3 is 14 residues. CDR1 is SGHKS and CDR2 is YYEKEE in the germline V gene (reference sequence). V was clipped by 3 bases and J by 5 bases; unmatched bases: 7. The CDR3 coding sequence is TGTGCCAGCAGCTCCCGACAGGGTGGAACTGAAGCTTTCTTT. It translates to CASSSRQGGTEAFF.

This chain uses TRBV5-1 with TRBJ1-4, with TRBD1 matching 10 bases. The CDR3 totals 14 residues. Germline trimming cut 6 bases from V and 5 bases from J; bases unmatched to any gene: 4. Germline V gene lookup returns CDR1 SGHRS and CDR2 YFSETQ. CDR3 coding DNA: TGCGCCAGCAAACCGGGACAGGGGAATGAAAAACTGTTTTTT. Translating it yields CASKPGQGNEKLFF.

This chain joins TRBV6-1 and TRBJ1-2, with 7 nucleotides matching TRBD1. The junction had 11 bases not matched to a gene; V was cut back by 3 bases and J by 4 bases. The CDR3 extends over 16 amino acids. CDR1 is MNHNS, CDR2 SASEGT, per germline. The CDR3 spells CASSEQGVRNSYGYTF. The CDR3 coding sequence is TGTGCCAGCAGTGAGCAGGGGGTACGGAACTCCTATGGCTACACCTTC.

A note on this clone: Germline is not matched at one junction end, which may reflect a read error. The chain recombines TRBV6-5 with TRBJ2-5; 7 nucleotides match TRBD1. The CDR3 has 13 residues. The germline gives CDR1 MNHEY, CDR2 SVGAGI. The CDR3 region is CASSPKTGTDLHF. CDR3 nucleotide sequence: TGTGCCAGCAGTCCTAAGACAGGGACAGATCTTCACTTC.

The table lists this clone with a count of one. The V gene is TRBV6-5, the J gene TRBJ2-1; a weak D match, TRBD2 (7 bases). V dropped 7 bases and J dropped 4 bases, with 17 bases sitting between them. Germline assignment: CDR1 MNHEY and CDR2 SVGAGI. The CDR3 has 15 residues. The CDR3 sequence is CASIKGGTMYNEQFF. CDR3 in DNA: TGTGCCAGCATCAAGGGAGGGACAATGTACAATGAGCAGTTCTTC.

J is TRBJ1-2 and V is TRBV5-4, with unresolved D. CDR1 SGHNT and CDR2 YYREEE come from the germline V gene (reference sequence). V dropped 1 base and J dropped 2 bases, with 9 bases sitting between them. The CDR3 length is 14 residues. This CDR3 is CASSLRQANYGYTF. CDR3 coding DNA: TGTGCCAGCAGCTTGCGTCAAGCAAACTATGGCTACACCTTC.

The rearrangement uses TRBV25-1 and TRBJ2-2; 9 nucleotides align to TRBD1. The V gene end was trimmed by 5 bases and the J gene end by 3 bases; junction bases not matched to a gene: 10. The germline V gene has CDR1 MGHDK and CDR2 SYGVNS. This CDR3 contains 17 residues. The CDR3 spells CASSPPPGQGHTGELFF. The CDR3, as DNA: TGTGCCAGCAGTCCCCCCCCGGGACAGGGTCACACCGGGGAGCTGTTTTTT.

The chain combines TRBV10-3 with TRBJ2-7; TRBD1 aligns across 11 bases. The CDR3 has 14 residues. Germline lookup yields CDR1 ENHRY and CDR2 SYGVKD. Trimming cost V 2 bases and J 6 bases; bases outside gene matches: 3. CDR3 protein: CAISEGQGALEQYF. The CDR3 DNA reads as TGTGCCATCAGTGAGGGACAGGGGGCACTCGAGCAGTACTTC.

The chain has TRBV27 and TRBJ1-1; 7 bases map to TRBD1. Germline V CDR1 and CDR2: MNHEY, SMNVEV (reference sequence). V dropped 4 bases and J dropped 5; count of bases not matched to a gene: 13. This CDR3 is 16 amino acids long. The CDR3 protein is CASSSRRGQAVTEAFF. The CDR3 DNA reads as TGTGCCAGCAGTTCAAGGCGCGGACAGGCCGTGACTGAAGCTTTCTTT.

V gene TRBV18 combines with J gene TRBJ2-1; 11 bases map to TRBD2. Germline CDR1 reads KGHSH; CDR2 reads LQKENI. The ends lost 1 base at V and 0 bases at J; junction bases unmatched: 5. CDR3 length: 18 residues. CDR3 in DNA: TGTGCCAGCTCACCACGTCTAGCGGGAGGAATCTCCTACAATGAGCAGTTCTTC. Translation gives CASSPRLAGGISYNEQFF.

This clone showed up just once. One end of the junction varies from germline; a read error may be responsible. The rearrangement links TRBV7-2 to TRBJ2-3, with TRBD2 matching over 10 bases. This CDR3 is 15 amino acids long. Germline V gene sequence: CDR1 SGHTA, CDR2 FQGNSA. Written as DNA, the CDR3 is TGTGCCAGCAGCCTAGCGGGAGATGTCACAGATACGCAGTATTTT. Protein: CASSLAGDVTDTQYF.

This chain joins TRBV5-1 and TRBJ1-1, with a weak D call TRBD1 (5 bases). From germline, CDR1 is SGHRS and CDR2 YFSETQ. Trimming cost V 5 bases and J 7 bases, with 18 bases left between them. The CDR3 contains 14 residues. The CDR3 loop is CASSWSGGGDEAFF. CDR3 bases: TGCGCCAGCAGTTGGTCCGGGGGAGGTGATGAAGCTTTCTTT. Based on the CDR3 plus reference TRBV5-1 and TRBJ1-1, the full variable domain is KAGVTQTPRYLIKTRGQQVTLSCSPISGHRSVSWYQQTPGQGLQFLFEYFSETQRNKGNFPGRFSGRQFSNSRSEMNVSTLELGDSALYLCASSWSGGGDEAFFGQGTRLTVV.